These 21 T cell receptor beta chains share one sample of origin, sequenced in a study of cytomegalovirus exposure and HLA in healthy donors. The PCR was carried out with 60 Vbeta primers and 13 Jbeta primers. Method: immunoSEQ multiplex PCR; TCRdb's copy keeps in-frame clones and lacks some. The profile shows 100,000 to 150,000 clones, roughly 80% of them singletons. The sample comprised PBMCs. The receptors were sampled from a woman in her thirties or forties in good health and CMV-seronegative.

This sequence joins TRBV7-9 and TRBJ2-5; D gene unclear. The assigned J gene may be wrong: the sequence end matches TRBJ2-7 better. Germline CDR1 SEHNR, CDR2 FQNEAQ (reference sequence). The CDR3 has 13 residues. The CDR3 reads CAISQAPPYEQYF. The CDR3 nucleotides read TGTGCCATTAGTCAGGCCCCTCCATACGAGCAGTACTTC.

V usage is TRBV4-2 and J usage is TRBJ2-3; D possibly corresponds to TRBD2 (5 bases). Trimming pared 1 base from V and 5 bases from J, leaving 13 bases between. Germline loops: CDR1 LGHNA, CDR2 YNFKEQ. The CDR3 sequence is 15 residues long. The CDR3, as DNA: TGTGCCAGCAGCCAAGGAGGGAGACGGGGAGATACGCAGTATTTT. Translating it yields CASSQGGRRGDTQYF.

This chain connects TRBV4-2 to TRBJ2-3, with TRBD2 matching over 7 bases. The CDR3 contains 15 residues. Germline trimming cut 1 base from V and 4 bases from J; bases unmatched to any gene: 5. In germline, CDR1 is LGHNA, CDR2 YNFKEQ. The CDR3 loop is CASSQGEGSADTQYF. CDR3 DNA sequence: TGTGCCAGCAGCCAAGGGGAGGGGAGTGCAGATACGCAGTATTTT.

Concerning this clone itself: The junction does not match germline at one end; this may be a read error. The rearrangement links TRBV30 to TRBJ2-4; D is uncertain. The CDR3 is 14 residues long. CDR1 and CDR2 (germline): GTSNPN, SVGIG (reference sequence). This CDR3 reads CAWSVVYSKNSQYF. CDR3 coding DNA: TGTGCCTGGAGTGTGGTTTATTCCAAAAACAGTCAGTACTTC. Combining the CDR3 with reference TRBV30 and TRBJ2-4 gives the whole variable domain SQTIHQWPATLVQPVGSPLSLECTVEGTSNPNLYWYRQAAGRGLQLLFYSVGIGQISSEVPQNLSASRPQDRQFILSSKKLLLSDSGFYLCAWSVVYSKNSQYFGAGTRLSVL.

CDR3 sequence reads: CASSQELGGRAASSGNTIYF. CDR3 DNA sequence: TGTGCCAGCAGCCAAGAATTAGGGGGACGGGCGGCCTCCTCTGGAAACACCATATATTTT. The rearrangement uses TRBV4-2 and TRBJ1-3; a weak D match, TRBD1 (6 bases). From germline, CDR1 is LGHNA and CDR2 YNFKEQ. The CDR3 loop spans 20 amino acids. The V and J ends lost 0 bases and 0 bases respectively, with 21 bases between them.

This chain links TRBV5-1 with TRBJ2-1; no definite D call. In germline, CDR1 is SGHRS, CDR2 YFSETQ. Deletions cut 7 bases from V and 0 bases from J, with 14 bases between. The CDR3 length is 15 residues. The CDR3 region has the DNA TGCGCCAGCGCCCCGACCGCAGGCTCCTACAATGAGCAGTTCTTC. It yields the protein CASAPTAGSYNEQFF. The variable domain in full, completed from reference TRBV5-1 and TRBJ2-1, reads KAGVTQTPRYLIKTRGQQVTLSCSPISGHRSVSWYQQTPGQGLQFLFEYFSETQRNKGNFPGRFSGRQFSNSRSEMNVSTLELGDSALYLCASAPTAGSYNEQFFGPGTRLTVL.

The chain employs TRBV28 and TRBJ2-1, with TRBD2 matching 16 bases. Per germline, CDR1 MDHEN and CDR2 SYDVKM. This CDR3 comprises 19 residues. The trim removed 7 bases at V and 4 bases at J, leaving 13 bases unmatched. CDR3 sequence reads: CASTRMGGTSGRGYNEQFF. CDR3 in DNA: TGTGCCAGCACCCGAATGGGGGGGACTAGCGGGAGGGGGTACAATGAGCAGTTCTTC.

The chain links TRBV2 to TRBJ2-1, with 7 positions matching TRBD2. V lost 3 bases to trimming and J lost 7 bases; unmatched junction nucleotides: 12. The germline V gene encodes CDR1 SNHLY and CDR2 FYNNEI. This CDR3 comprises 16 residues. The CDR3 protein is CASSELGRVVLNEQFF. The CDR3 DNA reads as TGTGCCAGCAGTGAGTTGGGGAGGGTAGTGTTAAATGAGCAGTTCTTC.

This clone came up once. The chain combines TRBV5-1 with TRBJ1-1; 8 bases fit TRBD1. The junction had 3 bases not matched to a gene; V was cut back by 5 bases and J by 0 bases. Germline V gene data show CDR1 as SGHRS and CDR2 as YFSETQ. This CDR3 is built from 14 residues. The CDR3 DNA sequence: TGCGCCAGCAGAAAGGACAGGGTGAACACTGAAGCTTTCTTT. It encodes CASRKDRVNTEAFF.

The J gene is TRBJ2-1, the V gene TRBV4-1, with a tentative D call TRBD2 (6 bases). Germline values: CDR1 MGHRA, CDR2 YSYEKL. CDR3 length: 16 residues. Trimming took off 3 bases at V and 8 bases at J, with 20 bases between the two ends. The CDR3 is CASSQSPSATWDEQFF. The CDR3 DNA reads TGCGCCAGCAGCCAGTCCCCTAGCGCCACCTGGGATGAGCAGTTCTTC.

Of note for this clone: A junction boundary mismatches the germline segment, possibly from a read error. The V gene is TRBV7-7, the J gene TRBJ2-1, with 9 bases that match TRBD2. This CDR3 region has 15 residues. Germline loops: CDR1 SSHAT, CDR2 FNYEAQ (reference sequence). The CDR3 protein is CASSFGTSFFDEQFF. In DNA, the CDR3 is TGTGCTAGCAGCTTCGGGACTAGCTTCTTCGATGAGCAGTTCTTC. Filled out from reference TRBV7-7 and TRBJ2-1, the complete variable domain reads GAGVSQSPRYKVTKRGQDVTLRCDPISSHATLYWYQQALGQGPEFLTYFNYEAQPDKSGLPSDRFSAERPEGSISTLTIQRTEQRDSAMYRCASSFGTSFFDEQFFGPGTRLTVL.

V gene TRBV4-3 combines with J gene TRBJ2-1, with 10 bases identical to TRBD1. The V gene's germline CDR1 is LGHNA and CDR2 YSLEER. V was clipped by 2 bases and J by 3 bases; unmatched bases: 4. CDR3 length equals 16 residues. For the CDR3, the DNA is TGCGCCAGCAGCCAAATACGGACAGGGGGCTACAATGAGCAGTTCTTC. Residues: CASSQIRTGGYNEQFF.

The V call is TRBV5-1, the J call TRBJ2-7; D might be TRBD2 (5 bases). V was cut by 4 bases and J by 1 base, with 12 bases left in between. The CDR3 covers 14 residues. The V gene's germline CDR1 is SGHRS and CDR2 YFSETQ. The CDR3 here is CASSLRTGSYEQYF. CDR3 nucleotides: TGCGCCAGCAGCCTCAGGACGGGATCCTACGAGCAGTACTTC.

The V call is TRBV7-8, the J call TRBJ2-7; possible D gene TRBD1, 6 bases. There are 16 residues in the CDR3. V was cut by 2 bases and J by 1 base, with 15 bases left in between. Germline CDR1 SGHVS, CDR2 FQNEAQ. CDR3 region: CASSLRVRDKSYEQYF. In DNA form, the CDR3 reads TGTGCCAGCAGCTTAAGGGTTCGGGACAAATCCTACGAGCAGTACTTC.

The chain carries TRBV4-1 and TRBJ2-7; 7 nucleotides line up with TRBD1. J was trimmed by 3 bases and V by 1 base; bases with no gene match: 3. Germline-derived CDR1 and CDR2 are MGHRA and YSYEKL. The CDR3 totals 14 residues. This CDR3 is CASSQGAGGYEQYF. Here the CDR3 DNA reads TGCGCCAGCAGCCAAGGAGCAGGGGGCTACGAGCAGTACTTC.

V is TRBV2 and J is TRBJ1-2; D is unclear. The germline V and J ends were trimmed by 6 bases and 2 bases, with 22 bases remaining between them. The CDR3 totals 17 residues. Germline-derived CDR1 and CDR2 are SNHLY and FYNNEI. This chain's CDR3 is CASSELLIDFFNYGYTF. CDR3 in DNA: TGTGCCAGCAGCGAGTTGTTAATCGACTTCTTCAACTATGGCTACACCTTC.

Remarks on this clone: One end of the junction fails to match germline, which may point to a read error. This chain joins TRBV19 and TRBJ2-1; 9 bases agree with TRBD2. The CDR3 covers 13 residues. CDR1 is LNHDA, CDR2 SQIVND, per germline (reference sequence). The CDR3 sequence: CASEGGRGNGQFF. CDR3 nucleotide sequence: TGTGCCAGCGAGGGCGGGAGGGGGAATGGGCAGTTCTTC.

The rearrangement uses TRBV18 and TRBJ1-2, with a weak D call TRBD1 (5 bases). The CDR3 runs 14 residues. CDR1 is KGHSH, CDR2 LQKENI, per germline. Trimming took 2 bases from V and 7 from J, leaving 14 bases between them. DNA of the CDR3: TGTGCCAGCTCACCAACAGGTTACCCCGGTGGCTACACCTTC. Its protein product is CASSPTGYPGGYTF.

The chain carries TRBV11-3 and TRBJ2-5, with TRBD2 matching over 16 bases. This CDR3 is built from 16 residues. The V gene's germline CDR1 is SGHNT and CDR2 YENEEA. V gave up 5 bases and J gave up 3 bases; unmatched junction bases: 3. The CDR3 DNA reads TGTGCCAGCAGCCCGGGACTAGCGGGAGGGGAAGAGACCCAGTACTTC. This translates into CASSPGLAGGEETQYF.

This rearrangement joins TRBV27 to TRBJ2-1, with D possibly matching TRBD2 (5 bases). The CDR3 has 18 residues. Per the germline V gene, CDR1 is MNHEY and CDR2 is SMNVEV (reference sequence). The V end was cut by 5 bases, the J end by 2 bases, with 22 bases between. CDR3 in amino acids: CASSGVTFSPSPYNEQFF. CDR3 DNA sequence: TGTGCCAGCAGTGGTGTGACTTTCTCACCTAGCCCCTACAATGAGCAGTTCTTC.

This clone showed up just a few times. The CDR3 nucleotides are TGTGCCAGCGTACCGCGGGACAGGGGGGACTATGGCTACACCTTC. This encodes CASVPRDRGDYGYTF. This chain connects TRBV28 to TRBJ1-2; 11 nucleotides align to TRBD1. Germline V gives CDR1 MDHEN, CDR2 SYDVKM. The CDR3 sequence is 15 residues long. V shed 8 bases and J 3 bases; nucleotides not matched to a gene: 8.